This TCR beta chain stems from a study of CD8 T cells in ankylosing spondylitis. Study observations and caveats: Characteristic, it appeared, of ankylosing spondylitis blood was a TCR beta motif of about eight highly homologous variants. According to the report, clones linked to the disease were significantly enriched in matched synovial fluid samples taken from ankylosing spondylitis patients.

This CDR3 is 13 amino acids long. Germline V gene sequence: CDR1 DFQATT, CDR2 SNEGSKA (reference sequence). V was cut by 3 bases and J by 1 base, with 10 bases left in between. By quantitative 5'-RACE with molecular barcodes, the TCR beta libraries were made. TCRdb re-analysed the 5' RACE reads in MiXCR, keeping a single row per CDR3 protein. The sample contains roughly 230,000 distinct CDR3 sequences, 7.5% to 9.5% of which appear only once. This clonotype has a count of ten or more. What it recognizes is unknown. The chain has TRBV20-1 and TRBJ2-7, with D perhaps matching TRBD1 or TRBD2 (6 bases each). The sequenced sample consisted of blood, either unsorted or a sorted T cell fraction (not recorded which). This clonotype was sampled from a female donor with ankylosing spondylitis or in good health (not recorded which). The CDR3, as DNA: TGCAGTGCTAGCGGGGGCCAATCCTACGAGCAGTACTTC. It codes for CSASGGQSYEQYF.